This entry features one T cell receptor (beta chain) sequence. The antigen is not known. The sample originates from a study of cytomegalovirus exposure and HLA in healthy donors. Primers included in the PCR were 60 Vbeta and 13 Jbeta primers. The data were produced by immunoSEQ multiplex PCR, yet TCRdb's version contains in-frame clones alone and is incomplete. The repertoire holds about 150,000 clones, with around 84% as singletons. Study-level results: A later analysis reported that several of the most significant clusters appeared to be linked to common viral pathogens, among them Epstein-Barr virus.

Sequencing used PBMCs. This clonotype was obtained from a woman younger than 35 in good health and CMV-seronegative.

CDR3 bases: TGTGCCAGCAGCCTTGAGAGGTACAATGAGCAGTTCTTC. Translation: CASSLERYNEQFF. The chain carries TRBV2 and TRBJ2-1; no clear D gene. The CDR3 contains 13 residues. V lost 6 bases to trimming and J lost 4 bases, with 10 bases between them. Germline values: CDR1 SNHLY, CDR2 FYNNEI.